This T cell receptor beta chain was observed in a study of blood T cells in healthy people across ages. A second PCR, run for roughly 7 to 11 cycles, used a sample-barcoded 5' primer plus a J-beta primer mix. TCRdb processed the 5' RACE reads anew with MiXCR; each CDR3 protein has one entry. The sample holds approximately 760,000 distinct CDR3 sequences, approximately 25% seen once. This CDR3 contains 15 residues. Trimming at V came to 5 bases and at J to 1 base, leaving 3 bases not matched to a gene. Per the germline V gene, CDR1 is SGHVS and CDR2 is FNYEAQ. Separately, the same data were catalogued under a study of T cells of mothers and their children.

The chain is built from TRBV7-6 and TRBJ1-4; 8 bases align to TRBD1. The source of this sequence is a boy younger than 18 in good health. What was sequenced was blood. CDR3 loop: CASSPGTGTNEKLFF. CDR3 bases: TGTGCCAGCAGCCCGGGGACAGGAACTAATGAAAAACTGTTTTTT.